One and the same sample provided the 14 T cell receptor beta chains below, sequenced in a study of shared clonotypes between healthy human individuals. Libraries were prepared by immunoSEQ multiplex PCR; TCRdb keeps only in-frame clonotypes and omits some of them. Of millions of clones in the sample, roughly 96% were seen once. Sequencing was carried out using naive CD4+ T cells sorted from blood. Subset noted: CD45RA+ positively selected. The origin of the receptors is a young man in good health.

This rearrangement joins TRBV29-1 to TRBJ2-5; D is perhaps TRBD2 (6 bases). This CDR3 spans 13 amino acids. CDR1 is SQVTM, CDR2 ANQGSEA, per germline. V gave up 4 bases and J gave up 0 bases, with 9 bases separating them. CDR3 nucleotide sequence: TGCAGCGTTGGCGGGGCGGACCAAGAGACCCAGTACTTC. Encoded protein: CSVGGADQETQYF.

The chain recombines TRBV5-1 with TRBJ2-3; 10 nucleotides agree with TRBD2. Germline CDR1 SGHRS, CDR2 YFSETQ. The CDR3 totals 16 residues. Trimming took 0 bases from V and 4 from J; bases not matched to a gene: 5. The CDR3 nucleotides read TGCGCCAGCAGCTTGGATTCTAGCGGGGGATCAGATACGCAGTATTTT. Encoded protein: CASSLDSSGGSDTQYF.

This chain uses TRBV7-2 with TRBJ1-1; no definite D call. From germline, CDR1 is SGHTA and CDR2 FQGNSA. V was pared by 5 bases and J by 4 bases, with 11 bases between. This CDR3 comprises 13 residues. The CDR3 reads CASSLDISTEAFF. CDR3 sequence (DNA): TGTGCCAGCAGCCTCGACATTAGCACTGAAGCTTTCTTT.

The CDR3 DNA is TGTGCCAGTAGTGAAACAGGGTTTGTTGGCTACACCTTC. Its protein is CASSETGFVGYTF. The chain is built from TRBV19 and TRBJ1-2; D is possibly TRBD1 (6 bases). Trimming took off 5 bases at V and 7 bases at J, with 14 bases between the two ends. In germline, CDR1 is LNHDA, CDR2 SQIVND (reference sequence). This CDR3 is built from 13 residues.

The chain employs TRBV10-3 and TRBJ2-3, with D unclear. Trimming took off 0 bases at V and 5 bases at J, with 3 bases between the two ends. The germline V gene encodes CDR1 ENHRY and CDR2 SYGVKD. CDR3 length: 12 amino acids. The chain's CDR3 is CAISESQDTQYF. The CDR3 bases are TGTGCCATCAGTGAGTCCCAAGATACGCAGTATTTT.

A single count supports this clone. This chain joins TRBV30 and TRBJ2-6; D may be TRBD1 (5 bases). Germline CDR1 and CDR2: GTSNPN and SVGIG (reference sequence). The CDR3 length is 17 residues. The V gene lost 0 bases and the J gene lost 0 bases, with 12 bases spanning the gap. CDR3 sequence: CAWSVRRTSSGANVLTF. The CDR3 DNA reads TGTGCCTGGAGTGTACGTCGGACAAGCTCTGGGGCCAACGTCCTGACTTTC.

V gene TRBV12-5 combines with J gene TRBJ1-5; D gene ambiguous. V was clipped by 9 bases and J by 2 bases, with 14 bases between them. Per the germline V gene, CDR1 is LGHNT and CDR2 is FRNRAP. The CDR3 is 14 residues long. DNA for the CDR3: TGTGCTAGCGCGTCTTGGGGTGGCAATCAGCCCCAGCATTTT. The encoded protein is CASASWGGNQPQHF.

V and J are TRBV7-2 and TRBJ1-3, with D hard to call. V was pared by 2 bases and J by 3 bases, with 11 bases between. The CDR3 is made up of 15 amino acids. Looked up from germline, CDR1 is SGHTA and CDR2 is FQGNSA. The CDR3 DNA follows: TGTGCCAGCAGCTTATCCCCGACGGGTGGAAACACCATATATTTT. Translation: CASSLSPTGGNTIYF.

V and J are TRBV7-2 and TRBJ1-5; tentative D call: TRBD1 (5 bases). With 1 base removed from V and 0 bases from J, the gap between germline ends came to 10 bases. In germline, CDR1 is SGHTA, CDR2 FQGNSA. This CDR3 comprises 16 residues. CDR3 bases: TGTGCCAGCAGCTTAGTTTGGGGGGGTAGCAATCAGCCCCAGCATTTT. Residues: CASSLVWGGSNQPQHF. Full variable domain (rest looked up from reference TRBV7-2 and TRBJ1-5): GAGVSQSPSNKVTEKGKDVELRCDPISGHTALYWYRQSLGQGLEFLIYFQGNSAPDKSGLPSDRFSAERTGGSVSTLTIQRTQQEDSAVYLCASSLVWGGSNQPQHFGDGTRLSIL.

This chain uses TRBV28 with TRBJ1-5, with a possible D match to TRBD1 (6 bases). The length of the CDR3 is 15 residues. V was pared by 3 bases and J by 4 bases, with 13 bases between. Germline CDR1 is MDHEN and CDR2 is SYDVKM. The CDR3 nucleotides are TGTGCCAGCAGTTTCCCAGGGGAAGGGAATCAGCCCCAGCATTTT. Translating it yields CASSFPGEGNQPQHF.

The gene calls are TRBV29-1 and TRBJ1-2; no reliable D call. The CDR3 consists of 15 residues. Per germline, CDR1 SQVTM and CDR2 ANQGSEA. V shed 4 bases and J shed 0 bases, with 15 bases lying between them. The CDR3 is CSVVSITDTNYGYTF. DNA of the CDR3: TGCAGCGTTGTTTCTATCACTGATACTAACTATGGCTACACCTTC.

The chain has TRBV5-1 and TRBJ1-5; the D gene is possibly TRBD1 (5 bases). The CDR3 sequence is 13 residues long. The V gene's germline CDR1 is SGHRS and CDR2 YFSETQ. V dropped 4 bases and J dropped 9 bases, with 14 bases sitting between them. The CDR3 DNA follows: TGCGCCAGCAGCCGGGACCCGAACGGGCCCCAGCATTTT. Residues: CASSRDPNGPQHF.

J is TRBJ2-7 and V is TRBV2; D uncertain. The CDR3 contains 11 residues. Germline CDR1 reads SNHLY; CDR2 reads FYNNEI. Trimming shortened V by 1 base and J by 7 bases, and 5 bases separated the two germline ends. CDR3 region: CASSEGGEQYF. The CDR3 coding sequence is TGTGCCAGCAGTGAAGGAGGAGAGCAGTACTTC.

Remarks on this clone: This specimen includes other DNA sequences encoding the same CDR3. The chain employs TRBV9 and TRBJ2-2; 8 nucleotides match TRBD1. Germline V lookup: CDR1 SGDLS, CDR2 YYNGEE. With 2 bases clipped from V and 4 bases from J, the junction kept 4 bases outside the gene matches. The CDR3 is 15 amino acids. This CDR3 reads CASSVGQVGTGELFF. CDR3 in DNA: TGTGCCAGCAGCGTGGGACAGGTGGGCACCGGGGAGCTGTTTTTT.